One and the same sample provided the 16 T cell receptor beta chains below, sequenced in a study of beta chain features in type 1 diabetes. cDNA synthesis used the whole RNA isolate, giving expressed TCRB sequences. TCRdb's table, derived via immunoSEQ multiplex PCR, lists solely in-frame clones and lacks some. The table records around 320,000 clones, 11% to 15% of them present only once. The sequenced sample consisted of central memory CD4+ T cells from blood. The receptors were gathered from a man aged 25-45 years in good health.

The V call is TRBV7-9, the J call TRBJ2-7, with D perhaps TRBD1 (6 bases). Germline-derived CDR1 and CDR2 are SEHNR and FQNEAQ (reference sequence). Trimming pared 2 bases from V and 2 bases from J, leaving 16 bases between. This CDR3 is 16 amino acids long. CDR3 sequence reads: CASSLWFRDTPYEQYF. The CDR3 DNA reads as TGTGCCAGCAGCTTATGGTTCCGGGACACCCCCTACGAGCAGTACTTC.

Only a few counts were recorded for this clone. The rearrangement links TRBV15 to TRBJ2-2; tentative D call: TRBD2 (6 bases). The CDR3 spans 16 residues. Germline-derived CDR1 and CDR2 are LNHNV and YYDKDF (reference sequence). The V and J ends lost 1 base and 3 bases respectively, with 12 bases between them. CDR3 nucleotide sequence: TGTGCCACCAGCAGAGGGGCTAGCGTAGACACCGGGGAGCTGTTTTTT. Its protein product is CATSRGASVDTGELFF.

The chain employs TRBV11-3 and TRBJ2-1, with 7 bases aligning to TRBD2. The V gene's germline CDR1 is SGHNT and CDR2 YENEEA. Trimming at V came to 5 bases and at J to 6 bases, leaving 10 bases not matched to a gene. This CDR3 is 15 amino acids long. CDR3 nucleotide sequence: TGTGCCAGCAGCGGGGGACTATCGGGAAGCAATGAGCAGTTCTTC. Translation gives CASSGGLSGSNEQFF.

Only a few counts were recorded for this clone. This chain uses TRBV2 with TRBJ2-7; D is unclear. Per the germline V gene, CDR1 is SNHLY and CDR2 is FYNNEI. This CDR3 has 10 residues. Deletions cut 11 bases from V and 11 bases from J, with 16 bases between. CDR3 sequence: CARSSWWKYF. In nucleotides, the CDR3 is TGTGCCCGGTCCTCGTGGTGGAAGTACTTC.

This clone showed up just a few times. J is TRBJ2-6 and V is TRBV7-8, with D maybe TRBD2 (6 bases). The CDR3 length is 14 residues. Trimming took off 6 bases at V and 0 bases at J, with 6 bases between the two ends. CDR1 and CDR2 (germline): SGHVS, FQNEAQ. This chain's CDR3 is CASRGGSGANVLTF. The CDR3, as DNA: TGTGCCAGCAGGGGAGGCTCTGGGGCCAACGTCCTGACTTTC.

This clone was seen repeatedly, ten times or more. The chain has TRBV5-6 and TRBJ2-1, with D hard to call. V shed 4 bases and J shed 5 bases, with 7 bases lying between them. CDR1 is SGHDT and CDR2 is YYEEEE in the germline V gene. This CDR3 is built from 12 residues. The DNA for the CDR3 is TGTGCCAGCAGCACTATTGACAATGAGCAGTTCTTC. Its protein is CASSTIDNEQFF.

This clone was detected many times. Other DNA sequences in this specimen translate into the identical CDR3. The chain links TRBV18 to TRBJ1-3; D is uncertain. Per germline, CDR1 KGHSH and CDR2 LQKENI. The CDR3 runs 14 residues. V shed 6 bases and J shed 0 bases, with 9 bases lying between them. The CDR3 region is CASSPGLSGNTIYF. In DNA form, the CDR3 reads TGTGCCAGCTCTCCCGGGCTCTCTGGAAACACCATATATTTT.

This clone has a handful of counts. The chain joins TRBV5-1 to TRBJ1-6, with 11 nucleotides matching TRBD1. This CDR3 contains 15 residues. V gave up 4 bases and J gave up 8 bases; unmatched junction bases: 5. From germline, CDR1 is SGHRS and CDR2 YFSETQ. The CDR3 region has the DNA TGCGCCAGCAGCACCGGGACAGGGGGGTATTCACCCCTCCACTTT. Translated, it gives CASSTGTGGYSPLHF.

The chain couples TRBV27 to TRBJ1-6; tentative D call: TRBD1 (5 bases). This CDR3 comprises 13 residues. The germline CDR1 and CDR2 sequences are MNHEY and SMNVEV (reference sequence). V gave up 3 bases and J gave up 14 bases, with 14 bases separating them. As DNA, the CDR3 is TGTGCCAGCAGTTTGTACAGGACGGGGTCCCTCCACTTT. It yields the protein CASSLYRTGSLHF.

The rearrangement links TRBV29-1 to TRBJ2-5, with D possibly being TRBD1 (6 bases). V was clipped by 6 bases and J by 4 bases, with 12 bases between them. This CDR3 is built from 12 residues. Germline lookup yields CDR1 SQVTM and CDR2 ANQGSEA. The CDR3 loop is CSVPTGTETQYF. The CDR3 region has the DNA TGCAGCGTACCGACAGGAACAGAGACCCAGTACTTC.

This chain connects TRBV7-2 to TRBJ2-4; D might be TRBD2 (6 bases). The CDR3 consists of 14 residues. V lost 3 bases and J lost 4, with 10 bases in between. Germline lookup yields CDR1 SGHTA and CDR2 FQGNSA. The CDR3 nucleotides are TGTGCCAGCAGCTTGGAGGGGCAAAAAAACATTCAGTACTTC. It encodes CASSLEGQKNIQYF.

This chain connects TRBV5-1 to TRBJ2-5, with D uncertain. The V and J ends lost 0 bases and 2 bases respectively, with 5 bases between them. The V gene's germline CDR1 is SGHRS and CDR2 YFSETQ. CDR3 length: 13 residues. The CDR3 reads CASSLVYQETQYF. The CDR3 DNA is TGCGCCAGCAGCTTGGTTTATCAAGAGACCCAGTACTTC.

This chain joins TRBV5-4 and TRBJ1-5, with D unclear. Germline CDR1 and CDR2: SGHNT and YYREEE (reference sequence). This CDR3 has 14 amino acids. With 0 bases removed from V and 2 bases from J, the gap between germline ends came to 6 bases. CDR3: CASSLAWGNQPQHF. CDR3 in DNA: TGTGCCAGCAGCTTGGCCTGGGGCAATCAGCCCCAGCATTTT.

The CDR3 nucleotides read TGTGCCAGCAGCTCAACTAGCGGGAGAGGAGAGACCCAGTACTTC. This translates into CASSSTSGRGETQYF. The chain recombines TRBV11-3 with TRBJ2-5; 11 nucleotides agree with TRBD2. Germline V lookup: CDR1 SGHNT, CDR2 YENEEA. The CDR3 extends over 15 amino acids. J gave up 4 bases and V 4 bases, and 5 bases lay outside the gene matches.

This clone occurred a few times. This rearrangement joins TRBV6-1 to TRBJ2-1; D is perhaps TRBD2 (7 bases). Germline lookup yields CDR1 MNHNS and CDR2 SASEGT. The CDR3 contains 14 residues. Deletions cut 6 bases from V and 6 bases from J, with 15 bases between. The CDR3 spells CASRKGGTGNEQFF. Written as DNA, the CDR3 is TGTGCCAGCAGGAAGGGGGGGACCGGCAATGAGCAGTTCTTC.

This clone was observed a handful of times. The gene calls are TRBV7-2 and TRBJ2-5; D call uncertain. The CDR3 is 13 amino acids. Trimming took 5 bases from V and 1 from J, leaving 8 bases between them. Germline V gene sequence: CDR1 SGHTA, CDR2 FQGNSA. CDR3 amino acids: CASSQIPQETQYF. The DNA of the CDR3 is TGTGCCAGCAGCCAAATACCCCAAGAGACCCAGTACTTC. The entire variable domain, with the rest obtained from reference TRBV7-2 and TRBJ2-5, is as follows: GAGVSQSPSNKVTEKGKDVELRCDPISGHTALYWYRQSLGQGLEFLIYFQGNSAPDKSGLPSDRFSAERTGGSVSTLTIQRTQQEDSAVYLCASSQIPQETQYFGPGTRLLVL.